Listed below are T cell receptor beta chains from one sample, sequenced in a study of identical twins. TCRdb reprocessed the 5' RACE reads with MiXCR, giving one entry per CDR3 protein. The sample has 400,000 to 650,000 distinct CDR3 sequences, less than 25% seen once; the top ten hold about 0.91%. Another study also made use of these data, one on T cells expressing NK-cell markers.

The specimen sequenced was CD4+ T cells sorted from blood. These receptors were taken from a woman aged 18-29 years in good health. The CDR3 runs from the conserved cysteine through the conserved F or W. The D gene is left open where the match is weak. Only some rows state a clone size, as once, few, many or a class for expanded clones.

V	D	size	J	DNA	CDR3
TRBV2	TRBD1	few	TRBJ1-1	TGTGCCAGCAGTCCGGGACAGGGGTCACGCGCTGAAGCTTTCTTT	CASSPGQGSRAEAFF
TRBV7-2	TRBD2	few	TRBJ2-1	TGTGCCAGCAGCTTAGAACGCGGGAGTCTGTATGAGCAGTTCTTC	CASSLERGSLYEQFF
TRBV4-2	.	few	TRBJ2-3	TGTGCCAGCAGCCTGGACCCAATCACAGATACGCAGTATTTT	CASSLDPITDTQYF
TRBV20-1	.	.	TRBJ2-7	TGCAGTGCTAGAGATCAGGTCTACGAGCAGTACTTC	CSARDQVYEQYF
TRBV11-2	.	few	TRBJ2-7	TGTGCCAGCAGCTTAGATCGGCAGAACTACGAGCAGTACTTC	CASSLDRQNYEQYF
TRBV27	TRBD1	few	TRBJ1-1	TGTGCCAGCAGTTTATACCCACAGGGGAGGACTGAAGCTTTCTTT	CASSLYPQGRTEAFF
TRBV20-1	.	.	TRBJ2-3	TGCAGTGCAGAGGGGAGGGGGCCTGATACGCAGTATTTT	CSAEGRGPDTQYF
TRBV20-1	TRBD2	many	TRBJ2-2	TGCAGTGCTAGGACTAGCGGGAGGGACACCGGGGAGCTGTTTTTT	CSARTSGRDTGELFF
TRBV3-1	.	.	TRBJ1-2	TGTGCCAGCAGCCAAGATAATCGGGGAAAAGGGGATGGCTACACCTTC	CASSQDNRGKGDGYTF
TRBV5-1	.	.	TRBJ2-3	TGCGCCAGCGCCTTAGGAGTCGCAGATACGCAGTATTTT	CASALGVADTQYF
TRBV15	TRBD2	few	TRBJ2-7	TGTGCCACCAGCAGGGGACGGACTAGCGCGAGCTCCTACGAGCAGTACTTC	CATSRGRTSASSYEQYF
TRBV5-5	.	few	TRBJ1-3	TGTGCCAGCAGCGTCCAGGGAGAGTCGGACACCATATATTTT	CASSVQGESDTIYF
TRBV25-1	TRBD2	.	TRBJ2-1	TGTGCCAGCAGTGAAGACTGGCGGGGGGTTTCCTACAATGAGCAGTTCTTC	CASSEDWRGVSYNEQFF
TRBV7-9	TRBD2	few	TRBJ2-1	TGTGCCAGCAGCGCATCGACTAGCCGTAGCTCCTACAATGAGCAGTTCTTC	CASSASTSRSSYNEQFF
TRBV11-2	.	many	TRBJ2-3	TGTGCCAGCAGCTTCGCGGGGTCGGATACGCAGTATTTT	CASSFAGSDTQYF
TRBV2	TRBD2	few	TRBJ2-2	TGTGCCAGCAGGGGGACTAGCGGGAACACCGGGGAGCTGTTTTTT	CASRGTSGNTGELFF
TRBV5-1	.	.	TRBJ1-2	TGCGCCAGCAGCTTGGATTCGGTGACAGCTAACTATGGCTACACCTTC	CASSLDSVTANYGYTF
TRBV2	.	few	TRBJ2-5	TGTGCCAGCACTGACGGGGGCGAAGAGACCCAGTACTTC	CASTDGGEETQYF
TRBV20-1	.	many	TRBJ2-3	TGCAGTGCTTCAGAGGGAGCAGATACGCAGTATTTT	CSASEGADTQYF
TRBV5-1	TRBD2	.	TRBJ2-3	TGCGCCAGCAGCCCAGGTCCTAGCGGGACTAGCACAGATACGCAGTATTTT	CASSPGPSGTSTDTQYF
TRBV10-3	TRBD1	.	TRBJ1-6	TGTGCCATCAGTGGGACAGGGACTAATTCACCCCTCCACTTT	CAISGTGTNSPLHF
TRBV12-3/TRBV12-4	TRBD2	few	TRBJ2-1	TGTGCCAGCAGTTCGAATAGCGGGATGGGTGAGCAGTTCTTC	CASSSNSGMGEQFF
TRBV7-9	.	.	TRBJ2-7	TGTGCCAGCGGACCCTACTACGAGCAGTACTTC	CASGPYYEQYF
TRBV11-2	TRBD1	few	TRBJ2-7	TGTGCCAGCAGAAAATGGGACAGCGCCTACGAGCAGTACTTC	CASRKWDSAYEQYF
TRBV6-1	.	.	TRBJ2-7	TGTGCCAGCACCGCTCCTATGACCTACGAGCAGTACTTC	CASTAPMTYEQYF
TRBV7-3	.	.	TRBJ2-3	TGTGCCACAGGACCTGGGGTGGATACGCAGTATTTT	CATGPGVDTQYF
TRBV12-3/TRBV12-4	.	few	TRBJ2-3	TGTGCCAGCAGTCAACAGGGGGCGGGAGGGACAGATACGCAGTATTTT	CASSQQGAGGTDTQYF
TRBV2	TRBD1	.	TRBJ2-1	TGTGCCAGCAGCGATAGACAGGGGGTGCAGTTCTTC	CASSDRQGVQFF
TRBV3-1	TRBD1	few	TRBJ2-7	TGTGCCAGCAGCCGATCAGCCGGGACAGGGGCCGAGCAGTACTTC	CASSRSAGTGAEQYF
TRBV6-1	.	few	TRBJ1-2	TGTGCCAGCAGAGGACCTGGACGGAACTATGGCTACACCTTC	CASRGPGRNYGYTF
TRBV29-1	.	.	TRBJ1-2	TGCAGCGTTGCCCGGGTACGGGGTGGCTACACCTTC	CSVARVRGGYTF
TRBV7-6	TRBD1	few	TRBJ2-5	TGTGCCAGCAGCTTCTCGACAGGGGTTGTCCAAGAGACCCAGTACTTC	CASSFSTGVVQETQYF
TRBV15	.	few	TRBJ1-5	TGTGCCACCAGCAGGGGCAGGGGAGATCAGCCCCAGCATTTT	CATSRGRGDQPQHF
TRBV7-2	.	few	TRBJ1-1	TGTGCCAGCAGCGCGACCGGGACGGGGAACACTGAAGCTTTCTTT	CASSATGTGNTEAFF
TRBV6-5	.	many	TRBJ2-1	TGTGCCAGCAGTTACCCTCAAGAGGACCACCAAAGGGGTGAGCAGTTCTTC	CASSYPQEDHQRGEQFF
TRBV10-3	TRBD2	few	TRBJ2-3	TGTGCCATCAGTGGGTCCCGGGGGGGAACAGATACGCAGTATTTT	CAISGSRGGTDTQYF
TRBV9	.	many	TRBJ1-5	TGTGCCAGCAGCGTAGCGGGAGGGGATCAGCCCCAGCATTTT	CASSVAGGDQPQHF
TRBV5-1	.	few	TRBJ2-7	TGCGCCAGCAGCTCCTCCTTCGGACAGTACGAGCAGTACTTC	CASSSSFGQYEQYF
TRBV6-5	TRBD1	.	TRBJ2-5	TGTGCCAGCAGTTACCCGGGACAGGGGGCAAGGGAGACCCAGTACTTC	CASSYPGQGARETQYF
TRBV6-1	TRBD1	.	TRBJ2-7	TGTGCCAGCAGTGAAAGGACAGGAGGCTCCTACGAGCAGTACTTC	CASSERTGGSYEQYF
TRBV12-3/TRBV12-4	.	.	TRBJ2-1	TGTGCCAGCAGTTTCGGTCTCCGGCAGGTCGCGTTCTTC	CASSFGLRQVAFF
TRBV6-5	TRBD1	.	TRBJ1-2	TGTGCCAGCAGTTTCTTAGGACAGGCTAATTATGGCTACACCTTC	CASSFLGQANYGYTF
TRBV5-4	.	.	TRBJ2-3	TGTGCCAGCAGCTTTTTCGGGGCTAGCACAGATACGCAGTATTTT	CASSFFGASTDTQYF
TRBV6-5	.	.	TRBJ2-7	TGTGCCAGCAGTTACTCAGGCCAGACTCCTACGGAGCAGTACTTC	CASSYSGQTPTEQYF
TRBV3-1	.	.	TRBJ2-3	TGTGCCAGCAGCCAAGAGGGCACAGATACGCAGTATTTT	CASSQEGTDTQYF
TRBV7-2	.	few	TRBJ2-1	TGTGCCAGCAGCTTTCTAGCGAGTGAGCAGTTCTTC	CASSFLASEQFF
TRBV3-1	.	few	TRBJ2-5	TGTGCCAGCAGCCCCGGGGGATCGGGGACCCAGTACTTC	CASSPGGSGTQYF
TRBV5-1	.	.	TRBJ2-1	TGCGCCAGCAGGGACAGCAAATTCGGACTAGTGGAACACAATGAGCAGTTCTTC	CASRDSKFGLVEHNEQFF
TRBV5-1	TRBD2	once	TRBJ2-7	TGCGCCAGCAGCTTGAGCAGCGGGGGGACCTCCTACGAGCAGTACTTC	CASSLSSGGTSYEQYF
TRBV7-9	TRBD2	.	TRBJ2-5	TGTGCCAGCAGCGGACTAGCGGGACTCAAGGGGCAAGAGACCCAGTACTTC	CASSGLAGLKGQETQYF
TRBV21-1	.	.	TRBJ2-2	TGTGCCAGCAGTTCCCGCCCTTCACTGGCGGGAGGGATCACCGGGGAGCTGTTTTTT	CASSSRPSLAGGITGELFF